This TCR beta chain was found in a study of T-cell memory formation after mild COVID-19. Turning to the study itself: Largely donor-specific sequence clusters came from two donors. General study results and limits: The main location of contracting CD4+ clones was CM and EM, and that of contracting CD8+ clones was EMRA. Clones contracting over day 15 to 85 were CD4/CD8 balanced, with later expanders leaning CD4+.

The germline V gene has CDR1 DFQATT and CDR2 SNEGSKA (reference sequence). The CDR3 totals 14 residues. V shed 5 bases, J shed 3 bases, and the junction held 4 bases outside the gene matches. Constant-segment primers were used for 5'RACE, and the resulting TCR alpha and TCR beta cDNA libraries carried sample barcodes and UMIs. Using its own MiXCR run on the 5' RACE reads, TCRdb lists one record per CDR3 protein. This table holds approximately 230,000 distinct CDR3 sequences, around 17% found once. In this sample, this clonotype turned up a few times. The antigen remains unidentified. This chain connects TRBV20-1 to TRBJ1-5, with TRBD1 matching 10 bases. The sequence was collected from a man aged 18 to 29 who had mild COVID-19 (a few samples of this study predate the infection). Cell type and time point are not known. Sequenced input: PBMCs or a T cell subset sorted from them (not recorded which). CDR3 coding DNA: TGCAGTGCTGGGGACAGGGGCGCCAATCAGCCCCAGCATTTT. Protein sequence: CSAGDRGANQPQHF.